This T cell receptor (beta chain) came from a study of response to subunit inactivated influenza vaccine. Study-level findings and limits: That few new T cells are recruited by each seasonal influenza vaccination was the authors' suggestion.

This clonotype was detected ten times or more. Its target is not known. Each CDR3 protein is one row after TCRdb ran MiXCR on the RT-PCR reads. Here the sample spans around 790,000 distinct CDR3 sequences, over 20% being singletons. The CDR3 contains 14 residues. Per the germline V gene, CDR1 is SGHRS and CDR2 is YFSETQ. V was clipped by 3 bases and J by 4 bases; unmatched bases: 5. The chain couples TRBV5-1 to TRBJ1-2, with TRBD1 matching 8 bases. The material was PBMCs from blood, obtained 5 days after vaccination. The receptor's source is a man aged 50 to 60 who received an inactivated influenza vaccine. The CDR3 DNA reads TGCGCCAGCAGCTCTCCAGGGGGCGGCTATGGCTACACCTTC. Amino acid sequence: CASSSPGGGYGYTF.